A selection of T cell receptor beta chains follows, all from one sample in a study of blood T cell repertoires in COVID-19. Measured with immunoSEQ multiplex PCR; TCRdb has only the in-frame clones, and not every one. The sample lists 200,000 or so clones; 82% were seen once. Sequencing was performed on peripheral blood. Receptors originate from a woman younger than 45 with acute or convalescent COVID-19. Both conserved end residues are part of each CDR3. A D gene is named only where the DNA matches it firmly. Where a row states a size, it is once, few, many or the class of an expanded clone; other rows omit it.

clone size: .
J gene: TRBJ2-7
V gene: TRBV28
D gene: .
CDR3 DNA: TGTGCCATACAGATTTCTTTCTCCTACGAGCAGTACTTC
CDR3 protein: CAIQISFSYEQYF

clone size: .
J gene: TRBJ2-5
V gene: TRBV4-2
D gene: .
CDR3 DNA: TGTGCCAGCAGCCAAGTCCTAGCTCCGGAGACCCAGTACTTC
CDR3 protein: CASSQVLAPETQYF

clone size: .
J gene: TRBJ1-2
V gene: TRBV7-2
D gene: .
CDR3 DNA: TGTGCCAGCAGCACAAGTGCGTTGGGGAGTGATGGCTACACCTTC
CDR3 protein: CASSTSALGSDGYTF

clone size: once
J gene: TRBJ1-5
V gene: TRBV10-1
D gene: .
CDR3 DNA: TGCGCCAGCAGTGCGGTCCGCCGGGAGGCCAGGCCTCAGCCCCAGCATTTT
CDR3 protein: CASSAVRREARPQPQHF

clone size: few
J gene: TRBJ2-2
V gene: TRBV7-2
D gene: .
CDR3 DNA: TGTGCCAGCGTTCCTTGGGCGGGTTCGGGCACCGGGGAGCTGTTTTTT
CDR3 protein: CASVPWAGSGTGELFF

clone size: .
J gene: TRBJ1-2
V gene: TRBV6-2/TRBV6-3
D gene: TRBD1
CDR3 DNA: TGTGCCAGCAGTACGAGACAGGGGCATGGCTACACCTTC
CDR3 protein: CASSTRQGHGYTF

clone size: .
J gene: TRBJ2-7
V gene: TRBV3-1/TRBV3-2
D gene: TRBD1
CDR3 DNA: TGTGCCAGCAGCCAATCCCCGGGACAGGGGTTCGAGCAGTACTTC
CDR3 protein: CASSQSPGQGFEQYF

clone size: .
J gene: TRBJ2-1
V gene: TRBV7-9
D gene: TRBD2
CDR3 DNA: TGTGCCAGCAGCTTAGCGTCGGGGACTAGCGCAACTTACAATGAGCAGTTCTTC
CDR3 protein: CASSLASGTSATYNEQFF

clone size: few
J gene: TRBJ2-1
V gene: TRBV19
D gene: .
CDR3 DNA: TGTGCCACTAGCCTCTACAATGAGCAGTTCTTC
CDR3 protein: CATSLYNEQFF

clone size: .
J gene: TRBJ2-7
V gene: TRBV7-3
D gene: .
CDR3 DNA: TGTGCCAGCAGCTTAGGTTCACGCGCGGACGAGCAGTACTTC
CDR3 protein: CASSLGSRADEQYF

clone size: few
J gene: TRBJ1-2
V gene: TRBV19
D gene: .
CDR3 DNA: TGTGCCAGTAGTATTGCGGGATCCCTTAACTATGGCTACACCTTC
CDR3 protein: CASSIAGSLNYGYTF

clone size: .
J gene: TRBJ1-5
V gene: TRBV7-8
D gene: .
CDR3 DNA: TGTGCCAGCAGCCGAACTACGGCTAGCAATCAGCCCCAGCATTTT
CDR3 protein: CASSRTTASNQPQHF

clone size: few
J gene: TRBJ1-1
V gene: TRBV7-9
D gene: .
CDR3 DNA: TGTGCCAGCAGCCAAACCAGGCGGAACACTGAAGCTTTCTTT
CDR3 protein: CASSQTRRNTEAFF

clone size: few
J gene: TRBJ1-6
V gene: TRBV10-3
D gene: .
CDR3 DNA: TGTGCCATCAGTGAGCCCACCCTAGGTTCACCCCTCCACTTT
CDR3 protein: CAISEPTLGSPLHF

clone size: .
J gene: TRBJ1-2
V gene: TRBV27
D gene: .
CDR3 DNA: TGTGCCAGCACCTCTTCAGGACAGTCTGTGTACGGCTACACCTTC
CDR3 protein: CASTSSGQSVYGYTF

clone size: .
J gene: TRBJ2-1
V gene: TRBV7-6
D gene: TRBD1
CDR3 DNA: TGTGCCAGCAGCCTAAGGGGGCAACAAATCTCCTACAATGAGCAGTTCTTC
CDR3 protein: CASSLRGQQISYNEQFF

clone size: .
J gene: TRBJ2-3
V gene: TRBV6-4
D gene: TRBD1
CDR3 DNA: TGTGCCAGCAGTGACTCCGGGACAGGTTCAGATACGCAGTATTTT
CDR3 protein: CASSDSGTGSDTQYF